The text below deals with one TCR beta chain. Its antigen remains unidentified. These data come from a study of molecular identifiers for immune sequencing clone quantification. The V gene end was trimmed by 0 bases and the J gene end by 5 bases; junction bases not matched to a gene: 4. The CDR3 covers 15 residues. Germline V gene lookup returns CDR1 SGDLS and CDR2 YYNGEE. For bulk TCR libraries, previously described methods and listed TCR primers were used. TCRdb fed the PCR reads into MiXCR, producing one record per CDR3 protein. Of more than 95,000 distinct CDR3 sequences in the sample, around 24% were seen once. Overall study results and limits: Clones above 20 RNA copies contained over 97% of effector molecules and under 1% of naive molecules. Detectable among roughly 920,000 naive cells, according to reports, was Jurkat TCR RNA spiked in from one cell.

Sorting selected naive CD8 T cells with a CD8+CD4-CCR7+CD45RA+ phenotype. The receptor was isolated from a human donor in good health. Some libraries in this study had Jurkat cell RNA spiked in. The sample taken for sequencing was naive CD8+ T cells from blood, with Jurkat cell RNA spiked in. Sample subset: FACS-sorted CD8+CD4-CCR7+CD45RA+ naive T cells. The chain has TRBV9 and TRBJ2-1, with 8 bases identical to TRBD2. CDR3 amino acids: CASSVGGTRDNEQFF. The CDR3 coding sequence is TGTGCCAGCAGCGTAGGCGGGACTAGGGACAATGAGCAGTTCTTC.